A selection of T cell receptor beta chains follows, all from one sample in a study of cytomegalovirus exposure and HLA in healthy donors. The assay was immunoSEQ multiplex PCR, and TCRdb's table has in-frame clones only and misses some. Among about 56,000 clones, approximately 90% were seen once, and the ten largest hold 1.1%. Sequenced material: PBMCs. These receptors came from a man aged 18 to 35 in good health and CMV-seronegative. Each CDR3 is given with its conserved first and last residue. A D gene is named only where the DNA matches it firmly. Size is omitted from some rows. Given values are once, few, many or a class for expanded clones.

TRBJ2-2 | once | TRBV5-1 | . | TGCGCCAGCATATCCCTAACAGGGCCCGGGGAGCTGTTTTTT | CASISLTGPGELFF
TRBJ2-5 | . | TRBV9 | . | TGTGCCAGCAGCGTAGAGGGGATCCAAGAGACCCAGTACTTC | CASSVEGIQETQYF
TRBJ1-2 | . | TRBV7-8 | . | TGTGCCAGCAGCTCCTCGACTATCTATGGCTACACCTTC | CASSSSTIYGYTF
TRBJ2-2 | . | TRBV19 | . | TGTGCCAGTAGTATGTCAGGATCGGCCGGGGAGCTGTTTTTT | CASSMSGSAGELFF
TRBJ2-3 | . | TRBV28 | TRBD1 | TGTGCCAGCAAAAACAGGGGTAGCACAGATACGCAGTATTTT | CASKNRGSTDTQYF
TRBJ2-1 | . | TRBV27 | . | TGTGCCAGCAGTTCCCCTCTGCGTAGCTCCTACAATGAGCAGTTCTTC | CASSSPLRSSYNEQFF
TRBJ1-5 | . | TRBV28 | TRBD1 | TGTGCCAGCAGTACAGGGGCGGGTCAGCCCCAGCATTTT | CASSTGAGQPQHF
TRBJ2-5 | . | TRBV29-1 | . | TGCAGCGTCCTTATCGTCGGGGTGAAGAATGCTGCGCAAGAGACCCAGTACTTC | CSVLIVGVKNAAQETQYF
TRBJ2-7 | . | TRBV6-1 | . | TGTGCCAGCAGTGAAGCGTGGCAAGGGAGTAGGCAGTACTTC | CASSEAWQGSRQYF
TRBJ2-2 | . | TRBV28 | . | TGTGCCAGCAGTTTATTCAGGGGGGTGAACACCGGGGAGCTGTTTTTT | CASSLFRGVNTGELFF
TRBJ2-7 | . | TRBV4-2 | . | TGTGCCAGCAGCCTTGGTGACAGTACCTACGAGCAGTACTTC | CASSLGDSTYEQYF
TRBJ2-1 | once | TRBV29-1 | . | TGCAGCTGTATGGGGGCCGTCTCCTACAATGAGCAGTTCTTC | CSCMGAVSYNEQFF
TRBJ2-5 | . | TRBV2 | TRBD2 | TGTGCCAGCAGTAGACCGGGACTAGCGGGAGGGCCGAACCAAGAGACCCAGTACTTC | CASSRPGLAGGPNQETQYF
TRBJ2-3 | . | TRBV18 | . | TGTGCCAGCTCCCCTCGCGGGCAAGCGGTCGCAGATACGCAGTATTTT | CASSPRGQAVADTQYF
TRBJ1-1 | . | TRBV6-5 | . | TGTGCCAGCAGTCCCGGGAGTGGAGGCACTGAAGCTTTCTTT | CASSPGSGGTEAFF
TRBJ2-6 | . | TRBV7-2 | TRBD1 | TGTGCCAGCAGCTTGGGACAGGGGGCCAACGTCCTGACTTTC | CASSLGQGANVLTF
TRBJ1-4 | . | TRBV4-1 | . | TGCGCCAGCAGCCCACAGGGTTATAACGAAAAACTGTTTTTT | CASSPQGYNEKLFF
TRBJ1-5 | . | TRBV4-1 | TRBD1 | TGCGCCAGCAGCCGGGACAGGAAAAGCAATCAGCCCCAGCATTTT | CASSRDRKSNQPQHF
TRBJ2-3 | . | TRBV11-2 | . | TGTGCCAGCAGCTTAGACGGGAGAATAGAAGATACGCAGTATTTT | CASSLDGRIEDTQYF
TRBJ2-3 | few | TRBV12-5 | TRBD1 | TGTGCTAGTGGTTTGGGGGACAGGGACGCAGATACGCAGTATTTT | CASGLGDRDADTQYF
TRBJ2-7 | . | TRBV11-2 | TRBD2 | TGTGCCAGCGAGGCGGGAGAGGGGTGGGAGCAGTACTTC | CASEAGEGWEQYF
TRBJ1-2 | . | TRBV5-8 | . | TGTGCCAGCAGCTTTGGTCGGGATTTTAATGGCTACACCTTC | CASSFGRDFNGYTF
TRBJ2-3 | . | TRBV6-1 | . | TGTGCCATCCTAGAGGTTGTAACAGATACGCAGTATTTT | CAILEVVTDTQYF
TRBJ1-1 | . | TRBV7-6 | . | TGTGCCAGCAGCCCAAGTACAGGGTCAGGCACTGAAGCTTTCTTT | CASSPSTGSGTEAFF
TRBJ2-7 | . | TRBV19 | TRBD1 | TGTGCCAGTAGTAACTCCGGGACAGGGTATATCGACGAGCAGTACTTC | CASSNSGTGYIDEQYF
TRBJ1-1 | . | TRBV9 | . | TGTGCCAGCAGCGTAGCTACTAGTGTGATGGGGGGTGAAGCTTTCTTT | CASSVATSVMGGEAFF
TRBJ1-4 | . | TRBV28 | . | TGTGCCAGCAGCGAAGGTACGGGGGCTAATGAAAAACTGTTTTTT | CASSEGTGANEKLFF
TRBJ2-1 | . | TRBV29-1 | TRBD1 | TGCAGCGTTGAACGCCGGGACAGGGGTTGGAATGAGCAGTTCTTC | CSVERRDRGWNEQFF
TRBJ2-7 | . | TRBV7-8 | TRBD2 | TGTGCCAGCAGCTCGCCTACTAGCGGAAGCTCCTACGAGCAGTACTTC | CASSSPTSGSSYEQYF
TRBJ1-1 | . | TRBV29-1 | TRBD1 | TGCAGCGTTGATTGGGACAGGGACATGAACACTGAAGCTTTCTTT | CSVDWDRDMNTEAFF
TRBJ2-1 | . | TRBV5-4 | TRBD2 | TGTGCCAGCAGCTCGGGGACTAGCGGGCTCAATGAGCAGTTCTTC | CASSSGTSGLNEQFF
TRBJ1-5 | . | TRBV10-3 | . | TGTGCCATCAGTGTATCTAGCCTGGGCGATCAGCCCCAGCATTTT | CAISVSSLGDQPQHF
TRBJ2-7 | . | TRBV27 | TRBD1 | TGTGCCAGCCGGGGGACAGGGGGGCCCTACGAGCAGTACTTC | CASRGTGGPYEQYF
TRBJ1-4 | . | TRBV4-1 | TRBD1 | TGCGCCAGCAGCCCAAGGACAGGGGCTGGGGGTGAAAAACTGTTTTTT | CASSPRTGAGGEKLFF
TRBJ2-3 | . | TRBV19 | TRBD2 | TGTGCCAGTAGTATCAGCGGGGCTAGCACAGATACGCAGTATTTT | CASSISGASTDTQYF
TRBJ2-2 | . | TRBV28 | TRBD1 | TGTGCCAGCAGAAAGAGACAGGGGGCTGTCGGCGGGGAGCTGTTTTTT | CASRKRQGAVGGELFF